These 17 T cell receptor beta chains were all obtained from the same sample, sequenced in a study of beta chain features in type 1 diabetes. General study findings and limits: All four CD4+ subsets of Type 1 diabetes patients contained TCRB CDR3s that were moderately but significantly shorter.

Investigators reverse transcribed all isolated RNA, so they sequenced expressed TCRB transcripts. Sequencing was performed with immunoSEQ multiplex PCR; in TCRdb, only in-frame clones are kept and a portion is missing. Of a few hundred thousand clones listed, around 15% were seen once; the top ten hold roughly 0.08%. These receptors have no known antigen. Specimen: naive CD4+ T cells from blood. Every receptor here comes from a man aged 30-40 years with type 1 diabetes.

The chain couples TRBV7-9 to TRBJ2-7; the D is unclear. Trimming pared 5 bases from V and 3 bases from J, leaving 5 bases between. The V gene's germline CDR1 is SEHNR and CDR2 FQNEAQ (reference sequence). The CDR3 is 11 amino acids. CDR3 sequence: CASSTYYEQYF. CDR3 bases: TGTGCCAGCAGCACATACTACGAGCAGTACTTC.

The chain combines TRBV7-2 with TRBJ2-5; 15 bases are a match to TRBD2. Germline V lookup: CDR1 SGHTA, CDR2 FQGNSA. The CDR3 loop spans 16 amino acids. The V gene end was trimmed by 4 bases and the J gene end by 2 bases; junction bases not matched to a gene: 2. The CDR3 DNA reads as TGTGCCAGCAGCTCCGGGACTAGCGGGAGGCAAGAGACCCAGTACTTC. It specifies CASSSGTSGRQETQYF. Combining the CDR3 with reference TRBV7-2 and TRBJ2-5 gives the whole variable domain GAGVSQSPSNKVTEKGKDVELRCDPISGHTALYWYRQSLGQGLEFLIYFQGNSAPDKSGLPSDRFSAERTGGSVSTLTIQRTQQEDSAVYLCASSSGTSGRQETQYFGPGTRLLVL.

This clone appeared a few times. The chain couples TRBV4-3 to TRBJ2-3, with 8 bases lining up with TRBD1. The germline V gene has CDR1 LGHNA and CDR2 YSLEER. This CDR3 contains 16 residues. V shed 4 bases, J shed 3 bases, and the junction held 9 bases outside the gene matches. In DNA, the CDR3 is TGCGCCAGCAGCCGGGGTGGACAGGGACGAACAGATACGCAGTATTTT. Residues: CASSRGGQGRTDTQYF.

This clone was observed a few times. Written as DNA, the CDR3 is TGTGCCAGCAAGGGACAGGGGGTCACAGATACGCAGTATTTT. This translates into CASKGQGVTDTQYF. The rearrangement uses TRBV28 and TRBJ2-3; 11 bases line up with TRBD1. This CDR3 spans 14 amino acids. V was clipped by 7 bases and J by 2 bases; unmatched bases: 2. Germline-derived CDR1 and CDR2 are MDHEN and SYDVKM.

J is TRBJ2-7 and V is TRBV6-5; no definite D call. V dropped 2 bases and J dropped 5 bases, with 19 bases sitting between them. Germline V gene lookup returns CDR1 MNHEY and CDR2 SVGAGI. The CDR3 spans 16 residues. CDR3: CASSYESRTGRNEQYF. CDR3 nucleotide sequence: TGTGCCAGCAGTTACGAGTCCCGTACGGGCCGGAACGAGCAGTACTTC.

The chain couples TRBV13 to TRBJ2-1, with 8 bases matching TRBD2. V dropped 5 bases and J dropped 3; count of bases not matched to a gene: 3. This CDR3 region has 14 residues. Germline V gene sequence: CDR1 PRHDT, CDR2 FYEKMQ (reference sequence). The CDR3 region is CASSQTSDYNEQFF. DNA for the CDR3: TGTGCCAGCAGCCAGACTAGCGACTACAATGAGCAGTTCTTC.

The genes are TRBV6-5 and TRBJ1-2; D is uncertain. The germline CDR1 and CDR2 sequences are MNHEY and SVGAGI. The V and J ends lost 5 bases and 4 bases respectively, with 5 bases between them. CDR3 length: 11 residues. The CDR3 loop is CASSDLYGYTF. CDR3 nucleotide sequence: TGTGCCAGCAGTGATCTCTATGGCTACACCTTC.

This clone was observed a few times. This chain uses TRBV7-2 with TRBJ2-5, with D uncertain. This CDR3 is 14 amino acids long. V was pared by 0 bases and J by 5 bases, with 10 bases between. Germline V lookup: CDR1 SGHTA, CDR2 FQGNSA. The CDR3, as DNA: TGTGCCAGCAGCTTAGCAGGATTGCGGGAGACCCAGTACTTC. Amino acids: CASSLAGLRETQYF.

V gene TRBV1 combines with J gene TRBJ1-1. TRBV1 is described as a pseudogene. The CDR3 totals 12 residues. The CDR3 nucleotides are TGCACCAGCTCGGTTTTGAACACTGAAGCTTTCTTT. This sequence encodes CTSSVLNTEAFF.

The V call is TRBV2, the J call TRBJ2-5; TRBD1 matches 8 bases. The V segment lost 3 bases and the J segment 6 bases; nucleotides outside the gene matches: 6. The CDR3 contains 14 residues. Germline loops: CDR1 SNHLY, CDR2 FYNNEI. CDR3 DNA: TGTGCCAGCAGTGAGGACAGGGAACGGAAGACCCAGTACTTC. Protein product: CASSEDRERKTQYF.

The chain combines TRBV2 with TRBJ2-6, with TRBD1 as a possible D gene (6 bases). In germline, CDR1 is SNHLY, CDR2 FYNNEI. This CDR3 spans 16 amino acids. Deletions cut 6 bases from V and 0 bases from J, with 12 bases between. CDR3 loop: CASRRDIPSGANVLTF. DNA of the CDR3: TGTGCCAGCAGGAGGGACATCCCCTCTGGGGCCAACGTCCTGACTTTC.

The sample holds a few counts of this clone. The chain couples TRBV4-3 to TRBJ2-5; D is unresolved. This CDR3 is 13 amino acids long. Per germline, CDR1 LGHNA and CDR2 YSLEER. Between the trimmed V and J ends, which lost 0 bases and 7 bases, there was a span of 9 bases. CDR3 loop: CASSQETVGTQYF. The CDR3 DNA follows: TGCGCCAGCAGCCAAGAGACGGTGGGGACCCAGTACTTC.

This clone was found a few times. The chain joins TRBV29-1 to TRBJ2-3, with a weak D call TRBD2 (6 bases). CDR3 length equals 15 residues. Germline V gene data show CDR1 as SQVTM and CDR2 as ANQGSEA. V lost 2 bases and J 2 bases, leaving 14 bases between the germline ends. The CDR3 is CSVEKASGSTDTQYF. The CDR3 DNA reads TGCAGCGTTGAAAAAGCCAGCGGGTCCACAGATACGCAGTATTTT.

The chain links TRBV30 to TRBJ2-7; weak D call: TRBD1 (5 bases). Germline assignment: CDR1 GTSNPN and CDR2 SVGIG (reference sequence). This CDR3 contains 12 residues. V was clipped by 4 bases and J by 1 base, with 8 bases between them. This CDR3 reads CAWMAGSYEQYF. In DNA form, the CDR3 reads TGTGCCTGGATGGCAGGGTCCTACGAGCAGTACTTC. Using reference TRBV30 and TRBJ2-7 for the parts outside the CDR3, the full variable domain is SQTIHQWPATLVQPVGSPLSLECTVEGTSNPNLYWYRQAAGRGLQLLFYSVGIGQISSEVPQNLSASRPQDRQFILSSKKLLLSDSGFYLCAWMAGSYEQYFGPGTRLTVT.

V gene TRBV5-1 combines with J gene TRBJ2-4, with D possibly matching TRBD1 (6 bases). Germline loops: CDR1 SGHRS, CDR2 YFSETQ. Trimming stripped 3 bases from V and 7 bases from J, with 14 bases between. This CDR3 contains 14 residues. In nucleotides, the CDR3 is TGCGCCAGCAGCTCCTTAACAGGGCCGAACATTCAGTACTTC. It is translated as CASSSLTGPNIQYF.

Details on this clone: The sample holds other DNA sequences that translate to the same CDR3. The chain couples TRBV20-1 to TRBJ2-7; D is undetermined. The CDR3 is 11 amino acids. Germline V gene data show CDR1 as DFQATT and CDR2 as SNEGSKA (reference sequence). Between the trimmed V and J ends, which lost 0 bases and 3 bases, there was a span of 3 bases. The CDR3 spells CSARDNYEQYF. Written as DNA, the CDR3 is TGCAGTGCTAGAGACAACTACGAGCAGTACTTC.

This clone was found a few times. The V gene is TRBV7-8, the J gene TRBJ2-3; no clear D. Per germline, CDR1 SGHVS and CDR2 FQNEAQ. The V end lost 5 bases, the J end lost 2 bases, and 17 bases lay between the germline ends. The CDR3 totals 16 residues. DNA of the CDR3: TGTGCCAGCAGCCCAAAAGGCTACGGAGACACAGATACGCAGTATTTT. Amino acid sequence: CASSPKGYGDTDTQYF.